These 23 T cell receptor beta chains were sequenced from one sample in a study of CD8 T cells in Susac syndrome. Reverse transcription of about 0.45 to 1 ug RNA was performed with random hexamers. TCRdb passed the immunoSEQ multiplex PCR reads through MiXCR, listing each CDR3 protein once. This sample has over 300,000 distinct CDR3 sequences; just over 90% occur once, and the top ten carry about 0.07%. Sequencing was carried out using CD4+ T cells from PBMCs. Receptors originate from a human donor with multiple sclerosis.

The chain carries TRBV5-1 and TRBJ1-1; 8 nucleotides match TRBD1. The germline CDR1 and CDR2 sequences are SGHRS and YFSETQ. This CDR3 contains 14 residues. The V and J ends lost 0 bases and 7 bases, in that order; junction bases with no gene match: 5. CDR3 residues: CASSLEGQGVEAFF. The CDR3 region has the DNA TGCGCCAGCAGCTTGGAAGGACAGGGTGTTGAAGCTTTCTTT.

The chain joins TRBV29-1 to TRBJ2-3; D assignment may be TRBD1 or TRBD2 (6 bases each). The germline V and J ends were trimmed by 4 bases and 9 bases, with 23 bases remaining between them. This CDR3 region has 15 residues. Per germline, CDR1 SQVTM and CDR2 ANQGSEA. The CDR3 is CSVGGPQGVRGTQYF. The CDR3 DNA follows: TGCAGCGTTGGAGGGCCACAGGGTGTACGGGGGACGCAGTATTTT.

The chain carries TRBV7-2 and TRBJ2-5; D is uncertain. The germline gives CDR1 SGHTA, CDR2 FQGNSA. V was shortened by 1 base and J by 4 bases, with 7 bases between the two germline ends. The CDR3 is 13 residues long. The CDR3 DNA follows: TGTGCCAGCAGCTTAGGGATACGAGAGACCCAGTACTTC. Amino acid sequence: CASSLGIRETQYF.

The chain joins TRBV18 to TRBJ1-6; TRBD1 might be the D (6 bases). The CDR3 extends over 16 amino acids. V lost 2 bases to trimming and J lost 7 bases, with 15 bases between them. Germline V gene lookup returns CDR1 KGHSH and CDR2 LQKENI. CDR3 in DNA: TGTGCCAGCTCACCATTTGGGGGGCTCGAGAATTCACCCCTCCACTTT. It is translated as CASSPFGGLENSPLHF.

This rearrangement joins TRBV5-5 to TRBJ1-5; D may be TRBD1 (6 bases). The V gene lost 0 bases and the J gene lost 7 bases, with 11 bases spanning the gap. Germline V lookup: CDR1 SGHKS, CDR2 YYEKEE (reference sequence). CDR3 length: 14 residues. In DNA form, the CDR3 reads TGTGCCAGCAGCTTGGTGGGGGGCGAACAGCCCCAGCATTTT. Translation gives CASSLVGGEQPQHF. The complete variable domain, with remaining parts taken from reference TRBV5-5 and TRBJ1-5, reads DAGVTQSPTHLIKTRGQQVTLRCSPISGHKSVSWYQQVLGQGPQFIFQYYEKEERGRGNFPDRFSARQFPNYSSELNVNALLLGDSALYLCASSLVGGEQPQHFGDGTRLSIL.

V is TRBV20-1 and J is TRBJ1-2; D ambiguous. The CDR3 sequence is 15 residues long. The germline CDR1 and CDR2 sequences are DFQATT and SNEGSKA (reference sequence). Trimming removed 1 base at V and 5 bases at J, with 17 bases between. The CDR3 nucleotides read TGCAGTGCTAGAGGAGGTCGTGGAGCATCTTATGGCTACACCTTC. Translating gives CSARGGRGASYGYTF.

The chain links TRBV6-5 to TRBJ2-3, with D hard to call. Trimming removed 0 bases at V and 2 bases at J, with 6 bases between. The CDR3 covers 14 residues. CDR1 and CDR2 (germline): MNHEY, SVGAGI. This chain's CDR3 is CASSYSQATDTQYF. For the CDR3, the DNA is TGTGCCAGCAGTTACTCGCAAGCCACAGATACGCAGTATTTT.

CDR3 sequence: CASRTGTLYNEQFF. CDR3 coding DNA: TGTGCCAGCCGAACAGGGACCCTATACAATGAGCAGTTCTTC. The chain joins TRBV18 to TRBJ2-1; a weak D match, TRBD1 (6 bases). Germline loops: CDR1 KGHSH, CDR2 LQKENI. Between the trimmed V and J ends, which lost 8 bases and 4 bases, there was a span of 15 bases. The CDR3 runs 14 residues.

The rearrangement links TRBV6-5 to TRBJ1-6; a possible D gene is TRBD1 (5 bases). With 4 bases removed from V and 0 bases from J, the gap between germline ends came to 13 bases. CDR3 length equals 17 residues. CDR1 MNHEY and CDR2 SVGAGI come from the germline V gene. CDR3 residues: CASSSRLDSSYNSPLHF. The CDR3 nucleotides are TGTGCCAGCAGTTCACGGCTAGACAGCTCCTATAATTCACCCCTCCACTTT.

This chain connects TRBV29-1 to TRBJ2-3; TRBD2 might be the D (5 bases). CDR1 is SQVTM and CDR2 is ANQGSEA in the germline V gene. The V end lost 1 base, the J end lost 4 bases, and 15 bases lay between the germline ends. The CDR3 sequence is 15 residues long. In nucleotides, the CDR3 is TGCAGCGTTGAAGCGGGTGGGAGTAACCCAGATACGCAGTATTTT. Protein: CSVEAGGSNPDTQYF.

This clonotype was observed a handful of times. The chain employs TRBV6-2 or TRBV6-3 and TRBJ2-6; D is uncertain. Trimming stripped 5 bases from V and 12 bases from J, with 8 bases between. CDR3 length equals 11 residues. CDR1 is MNHEY, CDR2 SVGEGT, per germline. As DNA, the CDR3 is TGTGCCAGCAGTCGGTCACGCGTCCTGACTTTC. Translating gives CASSRSRVLTF.

V is TRBV4-2 and J is TRBJ1-4, with 7 positions matching TRBD1. The CDR3 contains 19 residues. Germline trimming cut 3 bases from V and 0 bases from J; bases unmatched to any gene: 13. CDR1 and CDR2 (germline): LGHNA, YNFKEQ. The CDR3 bases are TGTGCCAGCAGCCACGCTGTTCGGGACAGCGGAACAACTAATGAAAAACTGTTTTTT. The encoded protein is CASSHAVRDSGTTNEKLFF.

The chain's CDR3 is CASERGLAGDTDTQYF. In DNA, the CDR3 is TGTGCCAGCGAGAGAGGGCTAGCGGGTGACACAGATACGCAGTATTTT. This chain connects TRBV7-9 to TRBJ2-3, with 8 bases lining up with TRBD2. V trimming: 8 bases; J trimming: 2 bases; junction bases outside the gene matches: 12. Germline CDR1 reads SEHNR; CDR2 reads FQNEAQ (reference sequence). CDR3 length equals 16 residues.

The chain recombines TRBV6-5 with TRBJ1-2; 9 bases line up with TRBD1. The length of the CDR3 is 14 residues. Germline CDR1 is MNHEY and CDR2 is SVGAGI. After removal of 6 bases from V and 7 bases from J, the junction contained 9 bases not matched to a gene. The CDR3 DNA reads as TGTGCCAGCAGGGTACAGGGGGCAACAGGTGGCTACACCTTC. Translated: CASRVQGATGGYTF.

This clonotype was detected once. The V gene is TRBV12-3 or TRBV12-4, the J gene TRBJ2-2, with D possibly matching TRBD1 (6 bases). The CDR3 loop spans 14 amino acids. V was cut by 6 bases and J by 6 bases, with 14 bases left in between. DNA for the CDR3: TGTGCCAGCAGCCGTAGACAGGTCGCCGGGGAGCTGTTTTTT. Translated: CASSRRQVAGELFF.

This sequence joins TRBV3-1 and TRBJ2-1; D is undetermined. Trimming left V 4 bases short and J 6 bases short, with 10 bases between. This CDR3 spans 13 amino acids. Germline CDR1 is LGHDT and CDR2 is YNNKEL (reference sequence). CDR3 in amino acids: CASSLTWANEQFF. As DNA, the CDR3 is TGTGCCAGCAGCCTTACATGGGCCAATGAGCAGTTCTTC.

V and J are TRBV20-1 and TRBJ2-7; D possibly matches TRBD1 or TRBD2 (5 bases each). V was cut by 5 bases and J by 3 bases, with 11 bases left in between. CDR3 size: 12 residues. In germline, CDR1 is DFQATT, CDR2 SNEGSKA (reference sequence). CDR3 region: CSAPGTNYEQYF. In DNA, the CDR3 is TGCAGTGCTCCCGGGACCAACTACGAGCAGTACTTC.

V and J are TRBV7-3 and TRBJ2-1; 8 bases align to TRBD1. The CDR3 totals 15 residues. Germline loops: CDR1 SGHTA, CDR2 FQGTGA. V shed 6 bases, J shed 7 bases, and the junction held 11 bases outside the gene matches. The chain's CDR3 is CASREQGGSVNEQFF. The CDR3 region has the DNA TGTGCCAGCAGGGAACAGGGGGGTTCGGTGAATGAGCAGTTCTTC. Based on the CDR3 plus reference TRBV7-3 and TRBJ2-1, the full variable domain is GAGVSQTPSNKVTEKGKYVELRCDPISGHTALYWYRQSLGQGPEFLIYFQGTGAADDSGLPNDRFFAVRPEGSVSTLKIQRTERGDSAVYLCASREQGGSVNEQFFGPGTRLTVL.

V and J are TRBV19 and TRBJ2-5, with D unclear. Trimming shortened V by 3 bases and J by 4 bases, and 12 bases separated the two germline ends. From germline, CDR1 is LNHDA and CDR2 SQIVND (reference sequence). The CDR3 length is 14 residues. The CDR3 coding sequence is TGTGCCAGTAGTATGGACCCCTCTTCAGAGACCCAGTACTTC. It codes for CASSMDPSSETQYF.

The chain combines TRBV12-3 or TRBV12-4 with TRBJ1-1; 9 bases are a match to TRBD1. The J segment lost 1 base and the V segment lost 6 bases, leaving 6 bases of the junction unmatched. The CDR3 loop spans 15 amino acids. The CDR3 coding sequence is TGTGCCAGCAGGTTCTTACAGGGGGCGAACACTGAAGCTTTCTTT. It specifies CASRFLQGANTEAFF.

The chain employs TRBV25-1 and TRBJ2-5, with D unresolved. Between the trimmed V and J ends, which lost 3 bases and 1 base, there was a span of 12 bases. The length of the CDR3 is 15 residues. Germline-derived CDR1 and CDR2 are MGHDK and SYGVNS. The CDR3 DNA reads TGTGCCAGCAGTGACACGAGGCAGCCCCAAGAGACCCAGTACTTC. Amino acid sequence: CASSDTRQPQETQYF.

CDR3 sequence reads: CASSPVTGTSGVEQYF. As DNA, the CDR3 is TGTGCCAGCTCACCTGTGACCGGGACTAGCGGGGTCGAGCAGTACTTC. The chain combines TRBV18 with TRBJ2-7; 13 nucleotides align to TRBD2. Trimming at V came to 3 bases and at J to 6 bases, leaving 8 bases not matched to a gene. The CDR3 loop spans 16 amino acids. Germline assignment: CDR1 KGHSH and CDR2 LQKENI.

The V gene is TRBV24-1, the J gene TRBJ2-1; 10 positions match TRBD2. After removal of 4 bases from V and 5 bases from J, the junction contained 13 bases not matched to a gene. CDR1 is KGHDR, CDR2 SFDVKD, per germline. The CDR3 is made up of 18 amino acids. The CDR3 is CATSEGAGGVGRHNEQFF. The CDR3 nucleotides are TGTGCCACCAGTGAAGGAGCGGGAGGGGTCGGGAGACACAATGAGCAGTTCTTC.